This T cell receptor beta chain is from a study of blood T cell repertoires in COVID-19. As for the study in general: Researchers got acute and convalescent COVID-19 samples from the United States, Italy and Spain.

Germline V CDR1 and CDR2: SQVTM, ANQGSEA. This CDR3 is built from 13 residues. Germline trimming cut 7 bases from V and 0 bases from J; bases unmatched to any gene: 3. TCRdb's table, derived via immunoSEQ multiplex PCR, lists solely in-frame clones and lacks some. This repertoire shows roughly 190,000 clones, around 87% found once; its top ten account for approximately 2.1%. The sequenced sample was PBMCs or T cells enriched from blood (not recorded which). This clonotype was sampled from a woman in her twenties or thirties who had recovered from COVID-19. V usage is TRBV29-1 and J usage is TRBJ2-1; 7 positions agree with TRBD1. CDR3 sequence (DNA): TGCAGCGCGACAGGGAGCTCCTACAATGAGCAGTTCTTC. Residues: CSATGSSYNEQFF.